The rows below give T cell receptor beta chains drawn from one sample of a study of shared clonotypes between healthy human individuals. Assay used: immunoSEQ multiplex PCR; TCRdb lists only in-frame clones, some missing. Of roughly 600,000 clones detected, more than 95% appear once; the ten largest clones hold 0.3%. The sample was naive CD8+ T cells sorted from blood. All receptors come from a man aged 25-45 years in good health. CDR3s include the opening cysteine and the closing phenylalanine or tryptophan. The D gene is left open where the match is weak. Expanded clones get a size class; other rows say once, few or many, or leave the size out.

j_gene: TRBJ2-1; d_gene: .; v_gene: TRBV6-5; abundance: .; CDR3nt: TGTGCCAGCAGTTACTTCCAGGGTAGGAATGAGCAGTTCTTC; CDR3aa: CASSYFQGRNEQFF
j_gene: TRBJ1-2; d_gene: TRBD1; v_gene: TRBV29-1; abundance: .; CDR3nt: TGCAGCGTTGAAGATCGGACAGGGCCAGCTAACTATGGCTACACCTTC; CDR3aa: CSVEDRTGPANYGYTF
j_gene: TRBJ2-1; d_gene: .; v_gene: TRBV27; abundance: .; CDR3nt: TGTGCCACCGCACCGGACGGCAACTACAATGAGCAGTTCTTC; CDR3aa: CATAPDGNYNEQFF
j_gene: TRBJ2-2; d_gene: .; v_gene: TRBV6-6; abundance: .; CDR3nt: TGTGCCAGCAGTTACCGGGCCACCGGGGAGCTGTTTTTT; CDR3aa: CASSYRATGELFF
j_gene: TRBJ2-7; d_gene: .; v_gene: TRBV11-1; abundance: .; CDR3nt: TGTGCCAGCAGCTTCCGGGACACGGTATACGAGCAGTACTTC; CDR3aa: CASSFRDTVYEQYF
j_gene: TRBJ2-2; d_gene: TRBD2; v_gene: TRBV27; abundance: .; CDR3nt: TGTGCCAGCAGCCTCGGGACTAGGGGGGCCGGGGAGCTGTTTTTT; CDR3aa: CASSLGTRGAGELFF
j_gene: TRBJ2-3; d_gene: TRBD2; v_gene: TRBV9; abundance: .; CDR3nt: TGTGCCAGCAGCGCGCCCCGGACTAGCGGGAGAGGAGGCACAGATACGCAGTATTTT; CDR3aa: CASSAPRTSGRGGTDTQYF
j_gene: TRBJ2-5; d_gene: TRBD2; v_gene: TRBV6-1; abundance: .; CDR3nt: TGTGCCAGCAGTGAAGCCTTGGGACTAGCGGGAGAGACCCAGTACTTC; CDR3aa: CASSEALGLAGETQYF
j_gene: TRBJ1-1; d_gene: .; v_gene: TRBV7-9; abundance: .; CDR3nt: TGTGCCAGCAGCCCAGGCCCAGGCACCATGAACACTGAAGCTTTCTTT; CDR3aa: CASSPGPGTMNTEAFF
j_gene: TRBJ2-5; d_gene: TRBD1; v_gene: TRBV27; abundance: .; CDR3nt: TGTGCCAGCAGCCAGAGAAAAAGACAGGGAGAGACCCAGTACTTC; CDR3aa: CASSQRKRQGETQYF
j_gene: TRBJ1-2; d_gene: .; v_gene: TRBV10-3; abundance: .; CDR3nt: TGTGCCATCAGTGAGGGGGGACCGGTCTATGGCTACACCTTC; CDR3aa: CAISEGGPVYGYTF
j_gene: TRBJ2-5; d_gene: .; v_gene: TRBV25-1; abundance: once; CDR3nt: TGTGCCAGCAGCGGCCGTTCCCAGTACTTC; CDR3aa: CASSGRSQYF
j_gene: TRBJ1-4; d_gene: .; v_gene: TRBV6-5; abundance: .; CDR3nt: TGTGCCAGCAGCCCAGTCGTTCTTGGTGAAAAACTGTTTTTT; CDR3aa: CASSPVVLGEKLFF
j_gene: TRBJ2-3; d_gene: .; v_gene: TRBV7-3; abundance: .; CDR3nt: TGTGCCAGCAGCCCACTCCCGTGGGGCACAGATACGCAGTATTTT; CDR3aa: CASSPLPWGTDTQYF